This T cell receptor (beta chain) comes out of a study of shared clonotypes between healthy human individuals. Trimming pared 0 bases from V and 0 bases from J, leaving 15 bases between. The germline V gene encodes CDR1 LGHNA and CDR2 YNFKEQ. The CDR3 totals 18 residues. Sorted subsets were amplified in replicate PCRs using 200 ng DNA, 32,000 or so T cell genomes. Only in-frame clones appear in the TCRdb table, and some are missing; sequencing was by immunoSEQ multiplex PCR. There are millions of clones in the sample; roughly 94% occur only once, and 0.85% to 1.3% lies in the top ten. Regarding this clone: The antigen is not known.

As defined, naive CD8 cells were CD45RO-negative and positively selected for CCR7, with terminally differentiated effector memory CD45RA+ cells excluded. General study findings and limits: An effect of sequencing depth on clonotype sharing among donors was expected.

The receptor's source is a man younger than 35 in good health. The rearrangement uses TRBV4-2 and TRBJ2-1, with D tentatively TRBD2 (5 bases). The sequencing sample was made of naive CD8+ T cells sorted from blood. The CDR3 loop reads CASSQEWERWGSYNEQFF. The CDR3 DNA sequence: TGTGCCAGCAGCCAAGAGTGGGAGCGCTGGGGCTCCTACAATGAGCAGTTCTTC.